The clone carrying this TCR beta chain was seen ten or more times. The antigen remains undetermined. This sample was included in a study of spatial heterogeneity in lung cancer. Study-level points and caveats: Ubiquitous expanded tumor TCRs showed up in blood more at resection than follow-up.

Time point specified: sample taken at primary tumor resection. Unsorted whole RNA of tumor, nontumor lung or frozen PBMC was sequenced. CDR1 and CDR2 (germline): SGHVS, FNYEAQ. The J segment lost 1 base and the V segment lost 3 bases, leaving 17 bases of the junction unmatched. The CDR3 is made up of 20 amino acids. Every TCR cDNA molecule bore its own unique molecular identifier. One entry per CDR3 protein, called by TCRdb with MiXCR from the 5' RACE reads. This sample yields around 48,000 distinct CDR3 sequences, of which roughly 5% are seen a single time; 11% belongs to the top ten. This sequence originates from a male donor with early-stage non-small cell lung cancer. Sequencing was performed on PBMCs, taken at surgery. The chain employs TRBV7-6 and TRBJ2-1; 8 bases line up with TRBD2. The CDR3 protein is CASSFPEGTREGRSYNEQFF. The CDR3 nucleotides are TGTGCCAGCAGCTTTCCTGAAGGGACCCGGGAGGGCCGATCCTACAATGAGCAGTTCTTC.